Listed here are 10 T cell receptor beta chains from one sample, sequenced in a study of cytomegalovirus exposure and HLA in healthy donors (dated by TCRdb to 2015 to 2018). Library creation used the immunoSEQ multiplex PCR assay. The multiplex PCR relied on a mix of 60 forward primers for TCR Vbeta segments and 13 reverse primers for TCR Jbeta segments. TCRdb mirrors the immuneACCESS table, restricted to in-frame sequences. Some clones are absent from its copies; in checked studies, under half trace to an unresolved V gene, and the reason for the others is unknown. The sample profile shows some 150,000 clones; under 75% of them were found once. The ten biggest clones cover about 7.1% of the sample. The sample was PBMCs. All receptors derive from a woman aged 55-75 years in good health and CMV-seropositive.

This clone was counted between two and nine times. This chain's CDR3 is CASSEGGAETQYF. The CDR3 nucleotides are TGTGCCAGCAGCGAAGGGGGCGCGGAGACCCAGTACTTC. The chain couples TRBV7-3 to TRBJ2-5, with 7 bases lining up with TRBD1. J lost 5 bases, V lost 5 bases, and 5 bases had no gene match. The germline V gene has CDR1 SGHTA and CDR2 FQGTGA. The CDR3 loop spans 13 amino acids.

This sequence joins TRBV28 and TRBJ1-5; TRBD1 matches at 7 bases. The V and J ends lost 9 bases and 4 bases, in that order; junction bases with no gene match: 9. Looked up from germline, CDR1 is MDHEN and CDR2 is SYDVKM. This CDR3 contains 14 residues. In DNA form, the CDR3 reads TGTGCCAGTTACCCGGGGGACAGAAATCAGCCCCAGCATTTT. Translating it yields CASYPGDRNQPQHF.

The genes are TRBV7-9 and TRBJ1-1, with D maybe TRBD1 (6 bases). CDR1 and CDR2 from the germline V gene are SEHNR and FQNEAQ (reference sequence). The CDR3 consists of 14 residues. The V end lost 6 bases, the J end lost 10 bases, and 21 bases lay between the germline ends. The CDR3 nucleotides read TGTGCCAGCAGTTCCGGGACAATGAAGATAGGAGCTTTCTTT. Its translation: CASSSGTMKIGAFF.

The CDR3 is CASSLVRGPSYEQYF. In nucleotides, the CDR3 is TGCGCCAGCAGCTTGGTCAGGGGTCCTTCCTACGAGCAGTACTTC. The J gene is TRBJ2-7, the V gene TRBV5-1, with D perhaps matching TRBD1 (6 bases). The CDR3 spans 15 residues. Germline V gives CDR1 SGHRS, CDR2 YFSETQ. Trimming pared 0 bases from V and 1 base from J, leaving 11 bases between.

CDR3 sequence reads: CASGTPLGNSPLHF. The CDR3 coding sequence is TGTGCCAGCGGGACTCCTTTGGGTAATTCACCCCTCCACTTT. The V call is TRBV27, the J call TRBJ1-6; perhaps TRBD1 as D (5 bases). CDR3 length equals 14 residues. V gave up 8 bases and J gave up 6 bases, with 14 bases separating them. The germline CDR1 and CDR2 sequences are MNHEY and SMNVEV (reference sequence).

The V and J genes are TRBV9 and TRBJ1-1, with D hard to call. Trimming took 0 bases from V and 0 from J, leaving 6 bases between them. The CDR3 covers 14 residues. CDR1 and CDR2 (germline): SGDLS, YYNGEE. The CDR3 loop reads CASSVGQVNTEAFF. The CDR3 nucleotides read TGTGCCAGCAGCGTAGGGCAGGTGAACACTGAAGCTTTCTTT.

The chain carries TRBV19 and TRBJ1-5; 7 bases map to TRBD1. The V segment lost 7 bases and the J segment 2 bases; nucleotides outside the gene matches: 5. The CDR3 runs to 14 residues. Germline V lookup: CDR1 LNHDA, CDR2 SQIVND (reference sequence). In DNA form, the CDR3 reads TGTGCCAGTATTGGGACAGCGGGCAATCAGCCCCAGCATTTT. Its protein product is CASIGTAGNQPQHF.

The chain joins TRBV18 to TRBJ2-2, with D unresolved. The CDR3 covers 15 residues. Trimming pared 6 bases from V and 1 base from J, leaving 12 bases between. Per germline, CDR1 KGHSH and CDR2 LQKENI. Here the CDR3 reads CASSEEAVNTGELFF. CDR3 in DNA: TGTGCCAGCTCCGAAGAGGCGGTGAACACCGGGGAGCTGTTTTTT.

This chain uses TRBV7-8 with TRBJ2-7; TRBD1 matches at 8 bases. Germline lookup yields CDR1 SGHVS and CDR2 FQNEAQ. The CDR3 sequence is 15 residues long. J lost 5 bases, V lost 3 bases, and 9 bases had no gene match. The CDR3 DNA sequence: TGTGCCAGCAGCTTCGGACAGGGAATTTTCCACGAGCAGTACTTC. Its translation: CASSFGQGIFHEQYF. The whole variable domain, remainder taken from reference TRBV7-8 and TRBJ2-7, is GAGVSQSPRYKVAKRGQDVALRCDPISGHVSLFWYQQALGQGPEFLTYFQNEAQLDKSGLPSDRFFAERPEGSVSTLKIQRTQQEDSAVYLCASSFGQGIFHEQYFGPGTRLTVT.

V is TRBV15 and J is TRBJ2-5, with TRBD2 as a possible D gene (6 bases). From germline, CDR1 is LNHNV and CDR2 YYDKDF (reference sequence). The CDR3 has 15 amino acids. With 3 bases removed from V and 5 bases from J, the gap between germline ends came to 16 bases. The CDR3, as DNA: TGTGCCACCAGCAGGGGGACTGGCCGGGAGGAGACCCAGTACTTC. Its protein product is CATSRGTGREETQYF.